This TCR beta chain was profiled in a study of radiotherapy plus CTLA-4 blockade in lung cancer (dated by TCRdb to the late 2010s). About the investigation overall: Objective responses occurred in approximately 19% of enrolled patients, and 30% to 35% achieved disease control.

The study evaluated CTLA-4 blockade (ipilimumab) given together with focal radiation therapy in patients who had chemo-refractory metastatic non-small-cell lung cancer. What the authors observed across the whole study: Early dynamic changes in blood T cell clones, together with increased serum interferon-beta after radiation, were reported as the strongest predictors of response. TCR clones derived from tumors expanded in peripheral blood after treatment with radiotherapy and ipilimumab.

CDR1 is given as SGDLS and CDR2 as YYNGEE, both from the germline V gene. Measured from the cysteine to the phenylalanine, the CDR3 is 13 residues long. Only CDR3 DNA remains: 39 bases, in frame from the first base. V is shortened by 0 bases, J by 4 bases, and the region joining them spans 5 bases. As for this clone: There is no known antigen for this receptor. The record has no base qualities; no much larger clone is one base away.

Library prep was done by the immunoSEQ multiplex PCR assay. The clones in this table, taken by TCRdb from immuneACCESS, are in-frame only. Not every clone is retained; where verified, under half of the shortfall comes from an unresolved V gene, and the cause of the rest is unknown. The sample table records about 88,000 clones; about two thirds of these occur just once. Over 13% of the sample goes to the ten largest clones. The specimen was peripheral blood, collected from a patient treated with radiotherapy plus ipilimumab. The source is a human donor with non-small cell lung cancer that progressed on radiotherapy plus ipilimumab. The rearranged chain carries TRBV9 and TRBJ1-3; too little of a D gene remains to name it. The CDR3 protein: CASSVAVGNTIYF. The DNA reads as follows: TGTGCCAGCAGCGTAGCCGTCGGAAACACCATATATTTT.